These 32 T cell receptor beta chains share one sample of origin, sequenced in a study of shared clonotypes between healthy human individuals. Cells designated naive CD8 were CD45RO-negative and were positively selected for CCR7, with terminally differentiated effector memory CD45RA+ cells excluded. TCRdb keeps only in-frame clones here, not all; method: immunoSEQ multiplex PCR. The table includes about 2.2 million clones, 93% detected once. Sample: naive CD8+ T cells from PBMCs. All receptors come from a man between 18 and 29 years old in good health. Some clones in this sample may be carry-over from other donors' samples.

This chain links TRBV6-1 with TRBJ2-7; TRBD1 matches at 7 bases. Germline CDR1 MNHNS, CDR2 SASEGT. CDR3 length: 13 amino acids. After removal of 6 bases from V and 3 bases from J, the junction contained 5 bases not matched to a gene. This CDR3 reads CASSWTGIYEQYF. As DNA, the CDR3 is TGTGCCAGCAGCTGGACAGGCATCTACGAGCAGTACTTC.

J is TRBJ2-7 and V is TRBV5-1; 12 bases are shared with TRBD2. Trimming cost V 1 base and J 3 bases; bases outside gene matches: 5. The CDR3 is 16 amino acids. Germline V gives CDR1 SGHRS, CDR2 YFSETQ. As DNA, the CDR3 is TGCGCCAGCAGCTTGAGTCGGACTAGCGGGGTCTACGAGCAGTACTTC. This encodes CASSLSRTSGVYEQYF.

This rearrangement joins TRBV7-9 to TRBJ2-7; 9 bases fit TRBD1. This CDR3 comprises 15 residues. V was clipped by 3 bases and J by 5 bases; unmatched bases: 8. CDR1 and CDR2 from the germline V gene are SEHNR and FQNEAQ (reference sequence). CDR3 loop: CASSFPGTGMNEQYF. CDR3 coding DNA: TGTGCCAGCAGCTTCCCGGGGACAGGGATGAACGAGCAGTACTTC.

The V gene is TRBV28, the J gene TRBJ2-7, with D tentatively TRBD1 (6 bases). V was cut by 9 bases and J by 0 bases, with 15 bases left in between. The CDR3 runs 14 residues. Germline-derived CDR1 and CDR2 are MDHEN and SYDVKM. The CDR3 DNA follows: TGTGCCAGTGGTAAAGACAGGTCCTCCTACGAGCAGTACTTC. Translation: CASGKDRSSYEQYF.

The chain uses TRBV19 and TRBJ2-2; D is unclear. The germline V gene has CDR1 LNHDA and CDR2 SQIVND (reference sequence). Trimming stripped 8 bases from V and 6 bases from J, with 13 bases between. This CDR3 has 13 amino acids. Written as DNA, the CDR3 is TGTGCCAGTTTTGACAATTGGTCCGGGGAGCTGTTTTTT. This codes for CASFDNWSGELFF.

This clone was seen only a few times. The V call is TRBV27, the J call TRBJ1-5; no reliable D call. Trimming removed 5 bases from V and 4 bases from J, with 6 bases in between. The germline CDR1 and CDR2 sequences are MNHEY and SMNVEV (reference sequence). CDR3 length: 12 residues. The CDR3 spells CASSTRNQPQHF. DNA of the CDR3: TGTGCCAGCAGTACCCGGAATCAGCCCCAGCATTTT.

This sequence joins TRBV19 and TRBJ2-1, with 12 nucleotides matching TRBD2. The germline gives CDR1 LNHDA, CDR2 SQIVND (reference sequence). Trimming cost V 2 bases and J 0 bases; bases outside gene matches: 5. The CDR3 runs 18 residues. The CDR3 nucleotides read TGTGCCAGTAGTATAACTAGCGGGAGGTGGAGCTCCTACAATGAGCAGTTCTTC. This encodes CASSITSGRWSSYNEQFF.

This clone was detected only once. The gene calls are TRBV7-6 and TRBJ2-2; D tentatively fits TRBD1 or TRBD2 (6 bases each). CDR1 is SGHVS, CDR2 FNYEAQ, per germline. CDR3 length: 15 amino acids. The germline V and J ends were trimmed by 0 bases and 5 bases, with 10 bases remaining between them. The CDR3 DNA is TGTGCCAGCAGCTTAGCAGGGGGGCCGACCGGGGAGCTGTTTTTT. Its protein is CASSLAGGPTGELFF.

This chain uses TRBV11-2 with TRBJ1-1; the match to TRBD1 covers 11 bases. The CDR3 runs 15 residues. The junction had 5 bases not matched to a gene; V was cut back by 4 bases and J by 4 bases. Per germline, CDR1 SGHAT and CDR2 FQNNGV. The CDR3 spells CASSSGTGGPTEAFF. The CDR3 DNA reads as TGTGCCAGCAGCTCCGGGACAGGGGGTCCCACTGAAGCTTTCTTT.

As for this clone: Other nucleotide sequences from this sample produce the same CDR3. This sequence joins TRBV5-6 and TRBJ2-7; D call uncertain. CDR3 length: 13 amino acids. Trimming removed 0 bases at V and 2 bases at J, with 6 bases between. From germline, CDR1 is SGHDT and CDR2 YYEEEE. This CDR3 is CASSLGGTYEQYF. For the CDR3, the DNA is TGTGCCAGCAGCTTGGGAGGAACCTACGAGCAGTACTTC.

V and J are TRBV9 and TRBJ2-7, with D possibly being TRBD2 (5 bases). The CDR3 loop spans 14 amino acids. The V end lost 0 bases, the J end lost 3 bases, and 10 bases lay between the germline ends. Germline V gene sequence: CDR1 SGDLS, CDR2 YYNGEE. The CDR3 DNA reads as TGTGCCAGCAGCGTAGCGGGGATGGGCTACGAGCAGTACTTC. Protein product: CASSVAGMGYEQYF.

This sequence joins TRBV5-5 and TRBJ2-7, with D possibly being TRBD1 (6 bases). The length of the CDR3 is 15 residues. Per germline, CDR1 SGHKS and CDR2 YYEKEE (reference sequence). V was clipped by 4 bases and J by 0 bases, with 14 bases between them. The CDR3 loop is CASSERPTGSYEQYF. In nucleotides, the CDR3 is TGTGCCAGCAGCGAGCGCCCGACAGGCTCCTACGAGCAGTACTTC. Combining the CDR3 with reference TRBV5-5 and TRBJ2-7 gives the whole variable domain DAGVTQSPTHLIKTRGQQVTLRCSPISGHKSVSWYQQVLGQGPQFIFQYYEKEERGRGNFPDRFSARQFPNYSSELNVNALLLGDSALYLCASSERPTGSYEQYFGPGTRLTVT.

As to this clone: The same CDR3 also results from other DNA sequences found in this sample. The chain recombines TRBV5-6 with TRBJ1-5, with 7 bases identical to TRBD1. CDR3 size: 17 residues. Germline assignment: CDR1 SGHDT and CDR2 YYEEEE. The trim removed 1 base at V and 0 bases at J, leaving 7 bases unmatched. CDR3 nucleotides: TGTGCCAGCAGCTTGTGGACAGGCCCGTATAGCAATCAGCCCCAGCATTTT. Translating gives CASSLWTGPYSNQPQHF. Full variable domain (rest looked up from reference TRBV5-6 and TRBJ1-5): DAGVTQSPTHLIKTRGQQVTLRCSPKSGHDTVSWYQQALGQGPQFIFQYYEEEERQRGNFPDRFSGHQFPNYSSELNVNALLLGDSALYLCASSLWTGPYSNQPQHFGDGTRLSIL.

The rearrangement links TRBV27 to TRBJ2-7; D gene unclear. From germline, CDR1 is MNHEY and CDR2 SMNVEV (reference sequence). This CDR3 is built from 15 residues. Trimming removed 0 bases at V and 3 bases at J, with 12 bases between. CDR3 bases: TGTGCCAGCAGTTTATCCCCGGGTGCCAGCTACGAGCAGTACTTC. It encodes CASSLSPGASYEQYF.

The J gene is TRBJ2-5, the V gene TRBV30; no clear D. Per the germline V gene, CDR1 is GTSNPN and CDR2 is SVGIG (reference sequence). The CDR3 covers 12 residues. V was cut by 3 bases and J by 0 bases, with 5 bases left in between. The CDR3 coding sequence is TGTGCCTGGAGCCCCTACCAAGAGACCCAGTACTTC. Translation: CAWSPYQETQYF.

V usage is TRBV4-2 and J usage is TRBJ1-1; TRBD1 matches 8 bases. The CDR3 runs to 14 residues. The J segment lost 5 bases and the V segment lost 1 base, leaving 3 bases of the junction unmatched. The germline CDR1 and CDR2 sequences are LGHNA and YNFKEQ. The CDR3 loop reads CASSQATGGTEAFF. CDR3 nucleotides: TGTGCCAGCAGCCAAGCCACAGGGGGAACTGAAGCTTTCTTT.

About this clone: The same CDR3 arises from other DNA sequences in this sample as well. J is TRBJ2-5 and V is TRBV7-9; D ambiguous. The CDR3 is 15 residues long. CDR1 SEHNR and CDR2 FQNEAQ come from the germline V gene (reference sequence). Trimming removed 5 bases at V and 0 bases at J, with 13 bases between. The CDR3 nucleotides read TGTGCCAGCAGCCCTTGGACGGAGTACCAAGAGACCCAGTACTTC. It encodes CASSPWTEYQETQYF.

The chain couples TRBV27 to TRBJ1-5; perhaps TRBD1 as D (5 bases). Germline-derived CDR1 and CDR2 are MNHEY and SMNVEV (reference sequence). Trimming took off 5 bases at V and 0 bases at J, with 17 bases between the two ends. This CDR3 has 17 amino acids. CDR3 protein: CASSVLGAGGSNQPQHF. The CDR3 nucleotides are TGTGCCAGCAGTGTTTTAGGGGCAGGTGGTAGCAATCAGCCCCAGCATTTT.

This clone showed up just once. The chain links TRBV2 to TRBJ2-1, with 7 bases identical to TRBD2. The V and J ends lost 8 bases and 4 bases, in that order; junction bases with no gene match: 5. The CDR3 consists of 13 residues. Germline-derived CDR1 and CDR2 are SNHLY and FYNNEI. The CDR3 sequence: CASGWGGYNEQFF. DNA of the CDR3: TGTGCCAGCGGGTGGGGGGGTTACAATGAGCAGTTCTTC.

The chain links TRBV5-6 to TRBJ2-5; D is possibly TRBD2 (6 bases). The better agreement between TRBJ2-7 and the DNA end casts doubt on the J call. The germline V gene has CDR1 SGHDT and CDR2 YYEEEE. The CDR3 covers 13 residues. CDR3 sequence: CASSVGRSYEQYF. CDR3 sequence (DNA): TGTGCCAGCAGCGTAGGGAGGTCCTACGAGCAGTACTTC.

The chain links TRBV25-1 to TRBJ1-2; TRBD1 matches 9 bases. Germline V gene data show CDR1 as MGHDK and CDR2 as SYGVNS. Unmatched junction bases numbered 12, after V lost 10 bases and J lost 6 bases. The CDR3 has 14 amino acids. The CDR3 here is CATAGTGYFDGYTF. The DNA of the CDR3 is TGTGCCACCGCCGGGACAGGGTATTTCGATGGCTACACCTTC.

The V and J genes are TRBV7-9 and TRBJ2-1, with D unresolved. Germline CDR1 is SEHNR and CDR2 is FQNEAQ (reference sequence). Deletions cut 3 bases from V and 9 bases from J, with 9 bases between. The CDR3 is 12 residues long. CDR3 nucleotide sequence: TGTGCCAGCAGCTTCGGTCATTTTGAGCAGTTCTTC. It yields the protein CASSFGHFEQFF.

This chain joins TRBV7-9 and TRBJ2-1, with D unresolved. The CDR3 is made up of 15 amino acids. Germline V gene lookup returns CDR1 SEHNR and CDR2 FQNEAQ (reference sequence). Deletions cut 4 bases from V and 5 bases from J, with 15 bases between. The CDR3 region is CASSSGPVRNNEQFF. In nucleotides, the CDR3 is TGTGCCAGCAGCTCCGGCCCTGTGCGGAACAATGAGCAGTTCTTC.

V is TRBV5-6 and J is TRBJ2-5; 8 nucleotides line up with TRBD2. The length of the CDR3 is 14 residues. CDR1 SGHDT and CDR2 YYEEEE come from the germline V gene. With V trimmed by 2 bases and J by 5 bases, 5 bases remained unmatched. The CDR3 is CASSFSGAQETQYF. CDR3 nucleotides: TGTGCCAGCAGCTTTAGCGGGGCCCAGGAGACCCAGTACTTC.

The chain links TRBV19 to TRBJ2-1; D not resolved. Trimming took off 3 bases at V and 0 bases at J, with 9 bases between the two ends. Germline V gives CDR1 LNHDA, CDR2 SQIVND (reference sequence). This CDR3 has 15 amino acids. The CDR3 DNA sequence: TGTGCCAGTAGTATCCGGCCAAGCTCCTACAATGAGCAGTTCTTC. Amino acids: CASSIRPSSYNEQFF.

The rearrangement uses TRBV7-9 and TRBJ1-2; 11 bases are shared with TRBD1. The CDR3 consists of 17 residues. J was trimmed by 3 bases and V by 0 bases; bases with no gene match: 6. Germline V CDR1 and CDR2: SEHNR, FQNEAQ (reference sequence). CDR3: CASSLADRGRGDYGYTF. In DNA form, the CDR3 reads TGTGCCAGCAGCTTAGCGGACAGGGGGCGCGGCGACTATGGCTACACCTTC.

On this clone itself: Other DNA sequences within the sample encode an identical CDR3. This chain uses TRBV6-1 with TRBJ2-7; D assignment may be TRBD1 or TRBD2 (5 bases each). Trimming removed 4 bases at V and 7 bases at J, with 5 bases between. The CDR3 length is 10 residues. Germline-derived CDR1 and CDR2 are MNHNS and SASEGT. CDR3 in DNA: TGTGCCAGCAGTGGGGGGGAGCAGTACTTC. It yields the protein CASSGGEQYF.

V is TRBV5-1 and J is TRBJ1-1; 9 bases match TRBD1. The CDR3 length is 19 residues. Germline CDR1 is SGHRS and CDR2 is YFSETQ. J lost 0 bases, V lost 7 bases, and 19 bases had no gene match. The CDR3 protein is CASWKGQGGVKRMNTEAFF. The CDR3 DNA reads TGCGCCAGCTGGAAGGGACAGGGTGGAGTTAAGCGAATGAACACTGAAGCTTTCTTT.

The rearrangement links TRBV28 to TRBJ2-1, with D possibly TRBD1 on 5 matching bases. V shed 3 bases and J shed 9 bases, with 12 bases lying between them. The CDR3 spans 13 residues. Germline V gene data show CDR1 as MDHEN and CDR2 as SYDVKM. This CDR3 reads CASSFSPTGEQFF. The CDR3 DNA reads as TGTGCCAGCAGTTTCAGTCCCACAGGTGAGCAGTTCTTC. Variable domain in full (rest from reference TRBV28 and TRBJ2-1): DVKVTQSSRYLVKRTGEKVFLECVQDMDHENMFWYRQDPGLGLRLIYFSYDVKMKEKGDIPEGYSVSREKKERFSLILESASTNQTSMYLCASSFSPTGEQFFGPGTRLTVL.

In its sample, this clone was seen once. Within the sample, other DNA sequences also encode this same CDR3. The J gene is TRBJ1-5, the V gene TRBV19; D not certain. The CDR3 contains 14 residues. The V gene lost 1 base and the J gene lost 0 bases, with 4 bases spanning the gap. Germline CDR1 reads LNHDA; CDR2 reads SQIVND (reference sequence). CDR3 in DNA: TGTGCCAGTAGTATAGGGTATAGCAATCAGCCCCAGCATTTT. It yields the protein CASSIGYSNQPQHF.

A note on this clone: This same CDR3 is encoded by further DNA sequences in the sample. The chain links TRBV10-1 to TRBJ2-7; D gene unclear. The germline V and J ends were trimmed by 3 bases and 0 bases, with 6 bases remaining between them. CDR3 length equals 13 residues. Per the germline V gene, CDR1 is WNHNN and CDR2 is SYGVQD (reference sequence). CDR3 sequence (DNA): TGCGCCAGCAGTGATCGGTCCTCCTACGAGCAGTACTTC. Its protein is CASSDRSSYEQYF.

This clone was observed once. This chain joins TRBV14 and TRBJ1-1; 12 bases line up with TRBD1. This CDR3 has 16 amino acids. Germline lookup yields CDR1 SGHDN and CDR2 FVKESK. With 0 bases clipped from V and 4 bases from J, the junction kept 3 bases outside the gene matches. This CDR3 is CASSQDRDRGPTEAFF. In nucleotides, the CDR3 is TGTGCCAGCAGCCAAGATCGGGACAGGGGGCCCACTGAAGCTTTCTTT.